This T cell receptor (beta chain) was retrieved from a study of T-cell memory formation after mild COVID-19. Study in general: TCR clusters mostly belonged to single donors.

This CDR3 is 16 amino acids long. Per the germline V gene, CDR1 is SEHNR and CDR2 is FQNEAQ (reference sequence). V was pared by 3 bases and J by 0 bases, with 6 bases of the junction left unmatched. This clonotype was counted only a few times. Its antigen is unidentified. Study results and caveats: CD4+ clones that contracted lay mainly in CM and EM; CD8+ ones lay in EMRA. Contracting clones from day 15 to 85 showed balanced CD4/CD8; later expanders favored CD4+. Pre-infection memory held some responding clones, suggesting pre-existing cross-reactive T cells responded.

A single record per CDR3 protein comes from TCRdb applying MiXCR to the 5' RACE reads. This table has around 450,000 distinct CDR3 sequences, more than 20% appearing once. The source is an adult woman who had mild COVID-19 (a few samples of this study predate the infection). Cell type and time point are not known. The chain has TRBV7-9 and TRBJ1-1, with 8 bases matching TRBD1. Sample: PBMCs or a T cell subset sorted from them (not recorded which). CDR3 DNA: TGTGCCAGCAGCTTGTGGACAGGGTGGCTGAACACTGAAGCTTTCTTT. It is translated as CASSLWTGWLNTEAFF.